This T cell receptor beta chain derives from a study of cytomegalovirus exposure and HLA in healthy donors. The CDR3 sequence is 13 residues long. Germline CDR1 is ENHRY and CDR2 is SYGVKD. A word on this clone: One end of the junction is discordant with germline, which a read error may explain.

A multiplex PCR was run with 60 Vbeta primers and 13 Jbeta primers. Assay used: immunoSEQ multiplex PCR; TCRdb lists only in-frame clones, some missing. The data contain about 55,000 clones, approximately 80% of them singletons. The origin of this receptor is a female donor in good health and CMV-seronegative. The chain is built from TRBV10-3 and TRBJ2-1, with TRBD2 matching over 13 bases. Sequenced input: PBMCs. This CDR3 is CAVGTSGDNEQFF. CDR3 bases: TGCGCCGTCGGGACTAGCGGGGACAATGAGCAGTTCTTC.